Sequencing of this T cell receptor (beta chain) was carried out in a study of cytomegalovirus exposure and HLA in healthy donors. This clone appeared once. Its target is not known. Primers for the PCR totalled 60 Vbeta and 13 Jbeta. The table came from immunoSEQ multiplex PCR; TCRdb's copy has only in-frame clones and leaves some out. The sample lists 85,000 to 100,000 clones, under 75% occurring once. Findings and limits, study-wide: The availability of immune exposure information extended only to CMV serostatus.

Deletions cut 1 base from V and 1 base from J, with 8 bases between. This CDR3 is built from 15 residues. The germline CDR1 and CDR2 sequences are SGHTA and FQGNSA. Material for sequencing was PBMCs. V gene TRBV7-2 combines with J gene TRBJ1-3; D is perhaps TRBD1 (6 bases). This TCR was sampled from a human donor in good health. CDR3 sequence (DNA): TGTGCCAGCAGCTTAGGGGGACATTCTGGAAACACCATATATTTT. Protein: CASSLGGHSGNTIYF.